This TCR beta chain was obtained from a study of CD8 T cells in Susac syndrome. This CDR3 spans 15 amino acids. Germline values: CDR1 LNHNV, CDR2 YYDKDF (reference sequence). Trimming stripped 1 base from V and 0 bases from J, with 7 bases between. An amount of RNA that ranged from roughly 0.45 to 1 ug was reverse transcribed with random hexamers. MiXCR, applied by TCRdb to the immunoSEQ multiplex PCR reads, yields one record per CDR3 protein. The sample records 150,000 to 200,000 distinct CDR3 sequences, roughly 94% being singletons. The receptor comes from a human donor with multiple sclerosis. The specimen sequenced was CD4+ T cells from PBMCs. V and J are TRBV15 and TRBJ1-3; D call uncertain. CDR3 coding DNA: TGTGCCACCAGCAGAGGTACGGGCTCTGGAAACACCATATATTTT. It specifies CATSRGTGSGNTIYF.